The 8 T cell receptor beta chains reported below all come from one sample, sequenced in a study of memory CD4+ T cells and cytomegalovirus serostatus. Single viable CD3+CD4+CD8-CD45RO+ cells were sorted as the memory CD4+ T cells. Here immunoSEQ multiplex PCR was the method, and the copy in TCRdb shows in-frame clones only, minus some. The profile shows roughly 56,000 clones, more than 75% of them singletons. Sequencing was done on a sample of memory CD4+ T cells from blood. The receptor set was obtained from an adult in good health and CMV-seronegative.

There are a few counts of this clone. The chain is built from TRBV6-1 and TRBJ2-5; D unresolved. CDR3 length: 15 amino acids. Germline CDR1 is MNHNS and CDR2 is SASEGT. V gave up 3 bases and J gave up 1 base, with 12 bases separating them. CDR3: CASSDLGNFQETQYF. DNA of the CDR3: TGTGCCAGCAGTGACCTAGGGAATTTCCAAGAGACCCAGTACTTC.

The V and J genes are TRBV7-2 and TRBJ1-1, with D maybe TRBD1 (5 bases). This CDR3 comprises 11 residues. The V gene's germline CDR1 is SGHTA and CDR2 FQGNSA. Trimming removed 3 bases from V and 11 bases from J, with 10 bases in between. This chain's CDR3 is CASSFVRVAFF. The CDR3 DNA sequence: TGTGCCAGCAGCTTTGTCAGGGTGGCTTTCTTT.

The gene calls are TRBV28 and TRBJ1-1; D is unresolved. CDR3 size: 14 residues. Germline CDR1 and CDR2: MDHEN and SYDVKM. Trimming took off 4 bases at V and 7 bases at J, with 16 bases between the two ends. CDR3 sequence: CASSYLHRAGEAFF. The CDR3 DNA sequence: TGTGCCAGCAGTTACCTTCACCGGGCCGGTGAAGCTTTCTTT.

The chain employs TRBV7-9 and TRBJ1-2; D not certain. CDR3 size: 14 residues. Looked up from germline, CDR1 is SEHNR and CDR2 is FQNEAQ (reference sequence). V dropped 0 bases and J dropped 0 bases, with 5 bases sitting between them. The CDR3 DNA follows: TGTGCCAGCAGCTTAGCGGCAGCTAACTATGGCTACACCTTC. This gives the protein CASSLAAANYGYTF.

This clone was observed a few times. This sequence joins TRBV19 and TRBJ2-1; TRBD2 matches 8 bases. This CDR3 is 16 amino acids long. Germline lookup yields CDR1 LNHDA and CDR2 SQIVND (reference sequence). V lost 5 bases to trimming and J lost 0 bases; unmatched junction nucleotides: 6. The CDR3: CASSPRGASSYNEQFF. DNA for the CDR3: TGTGCCAGTAGTCCGCGGGGGGCCAGCTCCTACAATGAGCAGTTCTTC.

On this clone itself: This specimen includes other DNA sequences encoding the same CDR3. This chain links TRBV7-9 with TRBJ2-1; TRBD2 matches 7 bases. Per the germline V gene, CDR1 is SEHNR and CDR2 is FQNEAQ (reference sequence). Unmatched junction bases numbered 2, after V lost 0 bases and J lost 3 bases. The CDR3 is 15 amino acids. The CDR3 sequence is CASSLARGVYNEQFF. The CDR3 nucleotides are TGTGCCAGCAGCTTAGCTCGGGGGGTCTACAATGAGCAGTTCTTC.

This chain links TRBV4-1 with TRBJ2-1; TRBD2 agrees at 8 bases. Germline V gene data show CDR1 as MGHRA and CDR2 as YSYEKL. Germline trimming cut 4 bases from V and 1 base from J; bases unmatched to any gene: 6. The CDR3 is 16 residues long. The CDR3 region has the DNA TGCGCCAGCAGCCTCACGGGGGGGAGATCCTACAATGAGCAGTTCTTC. It specifies CASSLTGGRSYNEQFF.

The chain uses TRBV28 and TRBJ1-5; 8 positions agree with TRBD1. CDR3 length: 15 residues. V was pared by 3 bases and J by 9 bases, with 10 bases of the junction left unmatched. The germline CDR1 and CDR2 sequences are MDHEN and SYDVKM. The CDR3 bases are TGTGCCAGCAGTTTCGACAGGGGCCTTGCTCGGCCCCAGCATTTT. It specifies CASSFDRGLARPQHF.